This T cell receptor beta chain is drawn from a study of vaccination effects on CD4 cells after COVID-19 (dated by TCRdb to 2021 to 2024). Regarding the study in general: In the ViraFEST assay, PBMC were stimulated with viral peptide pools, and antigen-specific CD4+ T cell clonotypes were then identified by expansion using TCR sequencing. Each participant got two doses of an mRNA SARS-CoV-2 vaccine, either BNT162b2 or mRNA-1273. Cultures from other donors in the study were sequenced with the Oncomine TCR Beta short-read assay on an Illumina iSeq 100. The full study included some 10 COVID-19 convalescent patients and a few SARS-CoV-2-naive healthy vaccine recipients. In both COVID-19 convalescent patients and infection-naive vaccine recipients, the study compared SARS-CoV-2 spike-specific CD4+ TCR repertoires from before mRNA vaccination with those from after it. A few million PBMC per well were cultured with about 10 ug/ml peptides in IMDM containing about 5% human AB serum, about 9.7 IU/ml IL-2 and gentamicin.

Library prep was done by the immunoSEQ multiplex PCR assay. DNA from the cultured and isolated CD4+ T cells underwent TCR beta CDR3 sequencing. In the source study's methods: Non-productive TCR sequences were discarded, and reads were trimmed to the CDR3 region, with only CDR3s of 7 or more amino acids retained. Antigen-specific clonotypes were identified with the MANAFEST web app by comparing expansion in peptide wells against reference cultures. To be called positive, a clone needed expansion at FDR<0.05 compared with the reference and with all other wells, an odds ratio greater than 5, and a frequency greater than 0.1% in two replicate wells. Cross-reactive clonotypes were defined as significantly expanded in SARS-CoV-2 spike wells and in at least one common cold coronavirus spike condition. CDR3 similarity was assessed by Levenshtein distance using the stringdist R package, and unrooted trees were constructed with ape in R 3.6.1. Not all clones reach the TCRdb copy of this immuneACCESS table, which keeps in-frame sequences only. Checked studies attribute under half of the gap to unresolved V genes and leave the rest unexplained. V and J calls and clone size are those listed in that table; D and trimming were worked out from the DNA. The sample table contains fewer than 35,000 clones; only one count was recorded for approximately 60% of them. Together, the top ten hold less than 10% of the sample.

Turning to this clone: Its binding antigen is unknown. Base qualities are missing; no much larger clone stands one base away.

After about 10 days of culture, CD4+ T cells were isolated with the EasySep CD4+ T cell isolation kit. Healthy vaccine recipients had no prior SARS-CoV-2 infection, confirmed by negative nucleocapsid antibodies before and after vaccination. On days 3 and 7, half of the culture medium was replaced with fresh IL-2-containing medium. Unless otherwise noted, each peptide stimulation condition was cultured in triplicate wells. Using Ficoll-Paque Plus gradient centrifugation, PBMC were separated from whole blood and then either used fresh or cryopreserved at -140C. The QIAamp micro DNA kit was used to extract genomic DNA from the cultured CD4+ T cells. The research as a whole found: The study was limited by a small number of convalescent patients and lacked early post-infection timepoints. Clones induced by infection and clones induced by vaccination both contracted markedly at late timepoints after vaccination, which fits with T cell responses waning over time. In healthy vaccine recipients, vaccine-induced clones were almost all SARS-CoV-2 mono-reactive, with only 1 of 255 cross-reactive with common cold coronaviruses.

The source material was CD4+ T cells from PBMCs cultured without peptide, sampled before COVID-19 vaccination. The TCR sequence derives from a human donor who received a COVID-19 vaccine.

The nucleotide sequence is TGCGCCAGCAGCCAAGATCTAGGACAGGGATCGGACACTGAAGCTTTCTTT. Translated, it gives CASSQDLGQGSDTEAFF. The rearrangement joined TRBV4-1 to TRBJ1-1, and TRBD1 matches 8 of the central bases. The CDR3 spans 17 residues, from the cysteine through the phenylalanine. CDR3 DNA is the only sequence kept; it has 51 bases, read in frame from the first base. Based on the germline V gene, the CDR1 and CDR2 sequences are MGHRA and YSYEKL. Unmatched junction bases come to 9, with V trimmed by 0 bases and J by 3 bases.